This entry is about one TCR beta chain. Profiling relied on immunoSEQ multiplex PCR, and the TCRdb table lists in-frame clones only, not all of them. The sample has about 2.4 million clones, more than 90% seen once; the top ten hold roughly 0.15%. Germline values: CDR1 SGHKS, CDR2 YYEKEE (reference sequence). This CDR3 is built from 13 residues. Losses at the gene ends were 4 bases for V and 3 bases for J; bases not matched to a gene: 4. This record belongs to a study of shared clonotypes between healthy human individuals. This TCR was recovered from a young man in good health. Sequencing was performed on naive CD4+ T cells sorted from blood. Stated subset: CD45RA+ positively selected. This chain uses TRBV5-5 with TRBJ2-7; 7 bases are a match to TRBD2. The CDR3 coding sequence is TGTGCCAGCAGCCCGGGGAGGGGCTACGAGCAGTACTTC. This gives the protein CASSPGRGYEQYF.